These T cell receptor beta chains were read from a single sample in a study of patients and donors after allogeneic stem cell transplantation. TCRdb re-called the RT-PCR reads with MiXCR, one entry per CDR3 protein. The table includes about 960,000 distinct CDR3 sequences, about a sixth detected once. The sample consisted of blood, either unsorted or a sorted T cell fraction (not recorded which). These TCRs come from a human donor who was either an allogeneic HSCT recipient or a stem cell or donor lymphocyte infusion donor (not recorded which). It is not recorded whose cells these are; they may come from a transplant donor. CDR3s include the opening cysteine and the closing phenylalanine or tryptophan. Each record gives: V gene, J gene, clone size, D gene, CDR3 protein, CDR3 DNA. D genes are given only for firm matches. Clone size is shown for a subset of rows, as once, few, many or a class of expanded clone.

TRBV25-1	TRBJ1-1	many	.	CASGYKGNTEAFF	TGTGCCAGCGGATACAAGGGGAACACTGAAGCTTTCTTT
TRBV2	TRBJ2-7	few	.	CASSELSGWSVYEQYF	TGTGCCAGCAGTGAATTATCCGGCTGGAGCGTCTACGAGCAGTACTTC
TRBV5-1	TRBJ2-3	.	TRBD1	CASSNTGGSGDTQYF	TGCGCCAGCAGCAACACAGGGGGCTCGGGAGATACGCAGTATTTT
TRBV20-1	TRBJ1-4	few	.	CSARDLGEKLFF	TGCAGTGCTAGAGATCTCGGAGAAAAACTGTTTTTT
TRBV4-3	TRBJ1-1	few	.	CASSQGLGEVEAFF	TGCGCCAGCAGCCAAGGGTTGGGGGAGGTTGAAGCTTTCTTT
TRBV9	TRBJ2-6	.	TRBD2	CASSVPGEGPGANVLTF	TGTGCCAGCAGCGTGCCTGGGGAGGGGCCTGGGGCCAACGTCCTGACTTTC
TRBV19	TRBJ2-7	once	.	CASSISGTAYEQYF	TGTGCCAGTAGTATAAGCGGGACAGCATACGAGCAGTACTTC
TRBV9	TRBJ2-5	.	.	CASSVSIALLETQYF	TGTGCCAGCAGCGTTTCCATCGCCCTACTGGAGACCCAGTACTTC
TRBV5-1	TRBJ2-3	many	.	CASSRAVGATDTQYF	TGCGCCAGCAGCAGGGCCGTCGGAGCCACAGATACGCAGTATTTT
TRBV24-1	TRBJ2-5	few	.	CATSDLQSSPQETQYF	TGTGCCACCAGTGATTTGCAATCGTCCCCCCAAGAGACCCAGTACTTC
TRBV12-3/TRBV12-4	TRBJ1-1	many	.	CASSLRGNTEAFF	TGTGCCAGCAGCTTACGGGGGAACACTGAAGCTTTCTTT
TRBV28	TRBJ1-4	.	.	CASSLFAGSEKLFF	TGTGCCAGCAGTTTATTCGCGGGAAGTGAAAAACTGTTTTTT
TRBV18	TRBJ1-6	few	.	CASSPSGREASPLHF	TGTGCCAGCTCACCTTCGGGCAGGGAGGCTTCACCCCTCCACTTT
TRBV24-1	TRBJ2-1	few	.	CATSAPQEGNEQFF	TGTGCCACCAGTGCCCCACAGGAGGGGAATGAGCAGTTCTTC
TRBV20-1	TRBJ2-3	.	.	CSATASDTQYF	TGCAGTGCTACGGCTTCGGATACGCAGTATTTT
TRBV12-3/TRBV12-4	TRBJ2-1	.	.	CASSIQGRVSNEQFF	TGTGCCAGCAGTATACAGGGTAGGGTTTCGAATGAGCAGTTCTTC
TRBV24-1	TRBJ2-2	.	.	CATSEATGLRRSTGELFF	TGTGCCACCAGTGAAGCGACAGGACTTCGACGCTCCACCGGGGAGCTGTTTTTT
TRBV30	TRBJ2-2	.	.	CAWGLGIASNTGELFF	TGTGCCTGGGGGCTTGGCATAGCGTCGAACACCGGGGAGCTGTTTTTT
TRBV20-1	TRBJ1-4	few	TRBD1	CSATGTGFEKLFF	TGCAGTGCCACAGGGACAGGATTTGAAAAACTGTTTTTT
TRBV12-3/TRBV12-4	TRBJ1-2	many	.	CASSFRGGGYTF	TGTGCCAGCAGTTTTAGGGGCGGTGGCTACACCTTC
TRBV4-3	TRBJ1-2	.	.	CASSQDYQGLDGYTF	TGCGCCAGCAGCCAAGATTACCAGGGGTTGGATGGCTACACCTTC
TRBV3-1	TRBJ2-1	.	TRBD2	CASSQPTSGGGEQFF	TGTGCCAGCAGCCAGCCGACTAGCGGGGGGGGTGAGCAGTTCTTC
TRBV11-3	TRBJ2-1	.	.	CASSSISTGHEQFF	TGTGCCAGCAGCTCGATTAGCACTGGGCATGAGCAGTTCTTC
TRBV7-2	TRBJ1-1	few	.	CASSLRARGNTEAFF	TGTGCCAGCAGCTTACGGGCCAGGGGAAACACTGAAGCTTTCTTT
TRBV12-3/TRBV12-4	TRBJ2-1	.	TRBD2	CASSSEGWGSGGESSYNEQFF	TGTGCCAGCAGTTCCGAGGGGTGGGGTAGCGGGGGAGAAAGCTCCTACAATGAGCAGTTCTTC
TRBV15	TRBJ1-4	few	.	CATSRVYGVRVATNEKLFF	TGTGCCACCAGCAGAGTTTACGGTGTCAGGGTCGCAACTAATGAAAAACTGTTTTTT
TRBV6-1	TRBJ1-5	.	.	CASSLQGRQPQHF	TGTGCCAGCAGTCTACAGGGTCGCCAGCCCCAGCATTTT
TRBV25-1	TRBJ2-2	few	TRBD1	CASGRGGTGGTGELFF	TGTGCCAGCGGACGAGGCGGGACAGGTGGGACCGGGGAGCTGTTTTTT
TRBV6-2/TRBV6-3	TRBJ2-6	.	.	CAITQGPGANVLTF	TGTGCCATTACGCAGGGCCCTGGGGCCAACGTCCTGACTTTC
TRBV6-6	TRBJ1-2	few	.	CASSSDRSGYTF	TGTGCCAGCAGTTCCGACAGGAGCGGCTACACCTTC
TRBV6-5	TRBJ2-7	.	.	CASSYSGEMDEQYF	TGTGCCAGCAGTTACTCGGGCGAGATGGACGAGCAGTACTTC
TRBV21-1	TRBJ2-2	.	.	CASSCQGNTGELFF	TGTGCCAGCAGCTGCCAGGGGAACACCGGGGAGCTGTTTTTT
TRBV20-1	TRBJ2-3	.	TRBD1	CSARFGTGITQYF	TGCAGTGCTAGATTTGGGACAGGGATCACGCAGTATTTT
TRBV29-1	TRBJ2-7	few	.	CSVGGPSSYEQYF	TGCAGCGTTGGGGGACCTAGCTCCTACGAGCAGTACTTC
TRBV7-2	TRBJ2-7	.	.	CASSLADRLAYEQYF	TGTGCCAGCAGCTTAGCGGACAGACTAGCCTACGAGCAGTACTTC
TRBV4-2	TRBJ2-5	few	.	CASSQTRDNVETQYF	TGTGCCAGCAGCCAAACCCGGGACAATGTCGAGACCCAGTACTTC
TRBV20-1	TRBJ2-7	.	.	CSASQGTRSYEQYF	TGCAGTGCTAGCCAGGGGACGCGGTCCTACGAGCAGTACTTC
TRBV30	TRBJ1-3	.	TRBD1	CAWSWTGIGLGNTIYF	TGTGCCTGGAGTTGGACAGGCATTGGGCTTGGAAACACCATATATTTT
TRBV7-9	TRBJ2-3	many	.	CASSLGQGIDTQYF	TGTGCCAGCAGCTTGGGACAAGGCATTGATACGCAGTATTTT
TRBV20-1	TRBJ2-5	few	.	CSAREGTIKETQYF	TGCAGTGCTAGAGAGGGGACAATTAAAGAGACCCAGTACTTC
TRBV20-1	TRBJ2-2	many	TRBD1	CSARIQGSGELFF	TGCAGTGCTAGAATACAGGGGTCCGGGGAGCTGTTTTTT
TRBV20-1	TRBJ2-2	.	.	CSARDKGSIGELFF	TGCAGTGCTAGGGACAAGGGGAGCATCGGGGAGCTGTTTTTT
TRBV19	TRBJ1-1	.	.	CASSIDRTNTEAFF	TGTGCCAGTAGTATAGACAGAACGAACACTGAAGCTTTCTTT
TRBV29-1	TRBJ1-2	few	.	CSVGQNYGYTF	TGCAGCGTTGGTCAGAACTATGGCTACACCTTC
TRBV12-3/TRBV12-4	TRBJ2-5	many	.	CASSFYQVDKTQYF	TGTGCCAGCAGTTTTTATCAGGTTGACAAGACCCAGTACTTC
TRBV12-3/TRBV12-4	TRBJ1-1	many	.	CASSLKGPYTEAFF	TGTGCCAGCAGTTTGAAGGGGCCGTACACTGAAGCTTTCTTT
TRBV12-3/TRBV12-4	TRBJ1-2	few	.	CASSLPGARSGYTF	TGTGCCAGCAGTTTGCCTGGGGCCCGGAGCGGCTACACCTTC
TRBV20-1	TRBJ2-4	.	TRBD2	CSATGTSGRVVKNIQYF	TGCAGTGCTACCGGGACTAGCGGGAGAGTGGTCAAAAACATTCAGTACTTC
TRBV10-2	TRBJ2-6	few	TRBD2	CASSEPSGGTGGANVLTF	TGCGCCAGCAGTGAGCCTAGCGGGGGCACCGGGGGGGCCAACGTCCTGACTTTC
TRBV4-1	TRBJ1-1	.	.	CASLGPREGEAFF	TGCGCCAGTTTGGGACCGAGGGAGGGAGAAGCTTTCTTT
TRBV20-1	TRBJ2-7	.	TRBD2	CSPRRGGGPPYEQYF	TGCAGTCCGCGTAGGGGCGGGGGGCCCCCCTACGAGCAGTACTTC
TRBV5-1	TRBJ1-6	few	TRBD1	CASSTGQGGSPLHF	TGCGCCAGCAGCACCGGACAGGGGGGTTCACCCCTCCACTTT
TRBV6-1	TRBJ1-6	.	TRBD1	CASRPTGVGDSPLHF	TGTGCCAGCAGGCCTACAGGGGTAGGGGATTCACCCCTCCACTTT